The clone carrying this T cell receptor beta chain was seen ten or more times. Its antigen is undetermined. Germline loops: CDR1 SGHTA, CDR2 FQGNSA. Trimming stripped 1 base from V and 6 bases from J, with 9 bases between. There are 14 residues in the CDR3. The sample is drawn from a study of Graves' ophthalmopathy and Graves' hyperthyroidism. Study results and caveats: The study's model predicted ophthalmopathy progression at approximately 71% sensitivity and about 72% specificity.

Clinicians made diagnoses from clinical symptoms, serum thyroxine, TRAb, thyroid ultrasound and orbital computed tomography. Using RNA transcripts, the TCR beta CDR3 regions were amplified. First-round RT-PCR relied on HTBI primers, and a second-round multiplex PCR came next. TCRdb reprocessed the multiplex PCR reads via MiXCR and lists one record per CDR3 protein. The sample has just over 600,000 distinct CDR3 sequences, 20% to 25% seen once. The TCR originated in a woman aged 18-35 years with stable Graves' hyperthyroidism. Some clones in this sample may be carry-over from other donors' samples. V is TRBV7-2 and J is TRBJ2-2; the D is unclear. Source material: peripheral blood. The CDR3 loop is CASSLDGGAGELFF. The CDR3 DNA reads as TGTGCCAGCAGCTTAGATGGTGGGGCCGGGGAGCTGTTTTTT.